This T cell receptor (beta chain) was captured in a study of cytomegalovirus exposure and HLA in healthy donors. Notes on the study in general: Rates of TCR association differed by HLA locus in a later analysis, with DRB1 highest and HLA-C lowest. With later analysis, a missense DCLRE1C variant became linked to TCR beta V- and J-gene trimming. Many donors carried some public TCRs, although rarity characterized most TCR sequences.

Researchers ran the PCR with 60 Vbeta and 13 Jbeta primers. Measured with immunoSEQ multiplex PCR; TCRdb has only the in-frame clones, and not every one. Among about 130,000 clones listed, about 82% were seen once. As to this clone: Its target is not known. At one of its ends the junction is not consistent with the germline gene, which may arise from a read error.

This receptor was identified in a man aged 25-45 years in good health and CMV-seronegative. The specimen sequenced was PBMCs.

As DNA, the CDR3 is TGTGCCAGCACCTTACAGGACAGGGGCTACGAGCAGTACTTC. Protein product: CASTLQDRGYEQYF. V is TRBV7-2 and J is TRBJ2-7; 9 bases match TRBD1. CDR3 size: 14 residues. Germline V lookup: CDR1 SGHTA, CDR2 FQGNSA.